This passage covers 5 T cell receptor beta chains from one sample sequenced in a study of T-cell reconstitution after alpha-beta-depleted transplantation in children. TCRbeta library construction was performed incorporating unique molecular identifiers. TCRdb used MiXCR to reprocess the PCR reads, holding one entry per CDR3 protein. The sample shows 200,000 or so distinct CDR3 sequences, 6.3% of them seen only once. The sample was PBMCs, taken before TCRalphabeta/CD19-depleted stem cell transplant. The receptors shown here come from a girl in the first two years of life with combined immunodeficiency, due to receive a stem cell transplant.

This clonotype has a count of ten or more. V is TRBV4-1 and J is TRBJ1-3, with D uncertain. Deletions cut 2 bases from V and 0 bases from J, with 8 bases between. The CDR3 covers 15 residues. The germline V gene has CDR1 MGHRA and CDR2 YSYEKL. The CDR3 here is CASSQPLDSGNTIYF. The CDR3 DNA reads as TGCGCCAGCAGCCAACCTCTAGACTCTGGAAACACCATATATTTT.

This chain links TRBV20-1 with TRBJ1-2, with TRBD1 identical over 9 bases. The germline gives CDR1 DFQATT, CDR2 SNEGSKA (reference sequence). The ends lost 4 bases at V and 7 bases at J; junction bases unmatched: 10. This CDR3 spans 14 amino acids. This chain's CDR3 is CSATSGTGPFGYTF. The CDR3 nucleotides are TGCAGTGCTACATCCGGGACAGGGCCCTTTGGCTACACCTTC.

This clonotype was observed a handful of times. V and J are TRBV2 and TRBJ1-6; D is undetermined. V dropped 4 bases and J dropped 5 bases, with 6 bases sitting between them. Per the germline V gene, CDR1 is SNHLY and CDR2 is FYNNEI. CDR3 length equals 13 residues. The CDR3: CASSVENNSPLHF. The DNA of the CDR3 is TGTGCCAGCAGTGTTGAAAATAATTCACCCCTCCACTTT.

This clonotype occurred many times. The chain employs TRBV7-6 and TRBJ2-5; D call uncertain. V was shortened by 4 bases and J by 0 bases, with 3 bases between the two germline ends. CDR1 and CDR2 from the germline V gene are SGHVS and FNYEAQ. CDR3 length: 12 residues. The CDR3 sequence is CASSSYQETQYF. DNA of the CDR3: TGTGCCAGCAGCTCATACCAAGAGACCCAGTACTTC. The variable domain in full, with the rest retrieved from reference TRBV7-6 and TRBJ2-5, is GAGVSQSPRYKVTKRGQDVALRCDPISGHVSLYWYRQALGQGPEFLTYFNYEAQQDKSGLPNDRFSAERPEGSISTLTIQRTEQRDSAMYRCASSSYQETQYFGPGTRLLVL.

This clonotype was found many times. J is TRBJ2-1 and V is TRBV29-1, with TRBD1 matching 10 bases. CDR1 and CDR2 (germline): SQVTM, ANQGSEA. Trimming removed 8 bases from V and 9 bases from J; junction bases left unmatched: 7. The CDR3 spans 12 residues. CDR3 in DNA: TGCAGCCTCTCCGGGACAGGGGTTGAGCAGTTCTTC. It translates to CSLSGTGVEQFF.